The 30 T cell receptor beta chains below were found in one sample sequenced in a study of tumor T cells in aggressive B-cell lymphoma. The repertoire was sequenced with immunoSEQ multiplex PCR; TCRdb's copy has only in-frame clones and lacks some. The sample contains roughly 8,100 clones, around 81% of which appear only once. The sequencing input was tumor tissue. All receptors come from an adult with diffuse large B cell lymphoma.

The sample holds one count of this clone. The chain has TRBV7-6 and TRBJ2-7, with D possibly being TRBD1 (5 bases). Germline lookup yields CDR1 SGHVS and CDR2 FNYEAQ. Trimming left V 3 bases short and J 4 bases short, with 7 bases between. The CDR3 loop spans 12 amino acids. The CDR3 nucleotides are TGTGCCAGCAGCTTTCAGGGTTACGAGCAGTACTTC. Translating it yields CASSFQGYEQYF.

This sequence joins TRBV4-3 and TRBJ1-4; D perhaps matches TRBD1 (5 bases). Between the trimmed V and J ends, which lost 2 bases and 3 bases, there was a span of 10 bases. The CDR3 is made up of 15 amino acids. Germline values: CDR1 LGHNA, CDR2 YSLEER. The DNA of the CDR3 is TGCGCCAGCAGCCAAACCGACAGATCTAATGAAAAACTGTTTTTT. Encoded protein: CASSQTDRSNEKLFF.

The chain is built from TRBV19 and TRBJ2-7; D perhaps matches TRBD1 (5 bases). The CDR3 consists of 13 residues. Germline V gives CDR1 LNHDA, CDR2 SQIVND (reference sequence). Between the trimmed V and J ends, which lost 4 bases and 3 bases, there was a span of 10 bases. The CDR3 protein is CASSTRDGYEQYF. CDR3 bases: TGTGCCAGTAGTACCAGGGATGGCTACGAGCAGTACTTC.

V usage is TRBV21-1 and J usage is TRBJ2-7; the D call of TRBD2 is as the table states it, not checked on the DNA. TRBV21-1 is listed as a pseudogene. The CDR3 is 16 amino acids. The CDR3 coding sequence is TGTGCCAGCAGGAAATTAGCGGGATTAATCTCCTACGAGCAGTACTTC. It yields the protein CASRKLAGLISYEQYF.

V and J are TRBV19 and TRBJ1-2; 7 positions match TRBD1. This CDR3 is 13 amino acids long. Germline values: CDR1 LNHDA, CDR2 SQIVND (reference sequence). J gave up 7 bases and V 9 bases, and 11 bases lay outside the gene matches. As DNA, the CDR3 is TGTGCCAGCGAGGACAGGCACTTTGGTGGCTACACCTTC. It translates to CASEDRHFGGYTF.

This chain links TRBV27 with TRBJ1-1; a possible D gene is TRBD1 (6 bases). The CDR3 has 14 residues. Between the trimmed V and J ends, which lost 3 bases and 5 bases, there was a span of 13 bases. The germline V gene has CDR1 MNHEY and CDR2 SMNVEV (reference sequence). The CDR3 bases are TGTGCCAGCAGTTTCGAAAGGGGGAGTACTGAAGCTTTCTTT. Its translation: CASSFERGSTEAFF.

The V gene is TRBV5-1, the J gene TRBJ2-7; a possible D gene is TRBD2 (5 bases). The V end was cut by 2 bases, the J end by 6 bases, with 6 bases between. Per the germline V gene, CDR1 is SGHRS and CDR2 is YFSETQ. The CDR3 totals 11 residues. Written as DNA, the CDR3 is TGCGCCAGCAGCTTCCGGGGCGAGCAGTACTTC. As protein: CASSFRGEQYF. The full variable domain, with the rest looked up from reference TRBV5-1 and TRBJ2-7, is KAGVTQTPRYLIKTRGQQVTLSCSPISGHRSVSWYQQTPGQGLQFLFEYFSETQRNKGNFPGRFSGRQFSNSRSEMNVSTLELGDSALYLCASSFRGEQYFGPGTRLTVT.

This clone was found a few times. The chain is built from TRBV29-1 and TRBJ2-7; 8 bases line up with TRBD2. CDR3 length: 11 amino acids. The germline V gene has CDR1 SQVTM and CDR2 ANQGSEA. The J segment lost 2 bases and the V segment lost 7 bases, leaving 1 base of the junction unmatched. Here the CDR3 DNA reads TGCAGCGGCGGGGGGACCTACGAGCAGTACTTC. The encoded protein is CSGGGTYEQYF.

The CDR3 here is CASSFQGSPGELFF. CDR3 bases: TGTGCCAGCAGTTTTCAGGGAAGTCCCGGGGAGCTGTTTTTT. The genes are TRBV28 and TRBJ2-2, with D perhaps TRBD1 (5 bases). Trimming shortened V by 3 bases and J by 6 bases, and 11 bases separated the two germline ends. The CDR3 extends over 14 amino acids. Per the germline V gene, CDR1 is MDHEN and CDR2 is SYDVKM.

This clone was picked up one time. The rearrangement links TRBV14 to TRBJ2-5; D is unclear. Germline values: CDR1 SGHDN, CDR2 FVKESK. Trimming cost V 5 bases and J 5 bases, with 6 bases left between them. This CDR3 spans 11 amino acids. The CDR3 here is CASSIHETQYF. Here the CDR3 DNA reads TGTGCCAGCAGCATACACGAGACCCAGTACTTC. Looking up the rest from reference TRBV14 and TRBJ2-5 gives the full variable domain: EAGVTQFPSHSVIEKGQTVTLRCDPISGHDNLYWYRRVMGKEIKFLLHFVKESKQDESGMPNNRFLAERTGGTYSTLKVQPAELEDSGVYFCASSIHETQYFGPGTRLLVL.

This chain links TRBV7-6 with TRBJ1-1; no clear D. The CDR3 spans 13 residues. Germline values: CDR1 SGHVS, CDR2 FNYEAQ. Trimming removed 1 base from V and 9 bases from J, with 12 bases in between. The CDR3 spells CASSLGVGGKAFF. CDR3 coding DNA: TGTGCCAGCAGCTTAGGGGTGGGCGGGAAAGCTTTCTTT. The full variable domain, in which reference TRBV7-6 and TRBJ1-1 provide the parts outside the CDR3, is GAGVSQSPRYKVTKRGQDVALRCDPISGHVSLYWYRQALGQGPEFLTYFNYEAQQDKSGLPNDRFSAERPEGSISTLTIQRTEQRDSAMYRCASSLGVGGKAFFGQGTRLTVV.

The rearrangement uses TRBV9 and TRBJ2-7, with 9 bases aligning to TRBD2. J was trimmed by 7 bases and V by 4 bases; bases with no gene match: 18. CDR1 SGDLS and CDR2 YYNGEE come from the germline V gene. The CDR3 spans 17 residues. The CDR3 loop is CASSPQPGLAGIGEQYF. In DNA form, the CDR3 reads TGTGCCAGCAGCCCACAGCCGGGGCTAGCGGGAATCGGAGAGCAGTACTTC.

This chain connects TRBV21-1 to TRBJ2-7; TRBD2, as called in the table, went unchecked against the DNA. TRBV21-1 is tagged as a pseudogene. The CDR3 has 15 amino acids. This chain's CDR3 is CASSKGDSGSYEQYF. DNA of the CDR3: TGTGCCAGCAGCAAAGGTGATAGCGGGAGTTACGAGCAGTACTTC.

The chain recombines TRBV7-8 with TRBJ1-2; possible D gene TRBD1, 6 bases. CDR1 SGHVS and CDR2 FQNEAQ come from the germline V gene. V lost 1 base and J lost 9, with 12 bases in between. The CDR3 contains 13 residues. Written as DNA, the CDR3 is TGTGCCAGCAGCTTAGTCGGATGGGACAGCTACACCTTC. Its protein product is CASSLVGWDSYTF. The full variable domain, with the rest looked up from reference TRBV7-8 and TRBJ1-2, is GAGVSQSPRYKVAKRGQDVALRCDPISGHVSLFWYQQALGQGPEFLTYFQNEAQLDKSGLPSDRFFAERPEGSVSTLKIQRTQQEDSAVYLCASSLVGWDSYTFGSGTRLTVV.

CDR3 loop: CASSFGSPDTQYF. CDR3 nucleotides: TGTGCCAGCAGCTTCGGGAGCCCAGATACGCAGTATTTT. The chain is built from TRBV5-6 and TRBJ2-3; D perhaps matches TRBD2 (6 bases). V lost 2 bases and J lost 4, with 8 bases in between. The germline V gene encodes CDR1 SGHDT and CDR2 YYEEEE. This CDR3 is 13 amino acids long. The full variable domain, rest sourced from reference TRBV5-6 and TRBJ2-3, is DAGVTQSPTHLIKTRGQQVTLRCSPKSGHDTVSWYQQALGQGPQFIFQYYEEEERQRGNFPDRFSGHQFPNYSSELNVNALLLGDSALYLCASSFGSPDTQYFGPGTRLTVL.

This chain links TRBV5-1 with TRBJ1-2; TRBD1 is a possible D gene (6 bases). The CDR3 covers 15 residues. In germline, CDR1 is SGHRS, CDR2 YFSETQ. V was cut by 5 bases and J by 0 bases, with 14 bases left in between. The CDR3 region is CASRNVPGANYGYTF. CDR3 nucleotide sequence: TGCGCCAGCAGGAACGTACCAGGGGCTAACTATGGCTACACCTTC. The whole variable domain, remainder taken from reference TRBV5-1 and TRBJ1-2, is KAGVTQTPRYLIKTRGQQVTLSCSPISGHRSVSWYQQTPGQGLQFLFEYFSETQRNKGNFPGRFSGRQFSNSRSEMNVSTLELGDSALYLCASRNVPGANYGYTFGSGTRLTVV.

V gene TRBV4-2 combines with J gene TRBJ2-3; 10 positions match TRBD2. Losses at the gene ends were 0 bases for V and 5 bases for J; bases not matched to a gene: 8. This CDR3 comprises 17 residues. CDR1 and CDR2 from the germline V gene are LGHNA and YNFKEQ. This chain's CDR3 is CASSQDGLAGAKDTQYF. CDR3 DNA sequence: TGTGCCAGCAGCCAAGATGGGCTAGCGGGAGCGAAAGATACGCAGTATTTT.

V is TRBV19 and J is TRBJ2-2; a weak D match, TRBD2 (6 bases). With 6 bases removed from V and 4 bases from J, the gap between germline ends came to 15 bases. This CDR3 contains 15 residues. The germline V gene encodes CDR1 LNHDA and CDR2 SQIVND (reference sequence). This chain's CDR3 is CASREPREVTGELFF. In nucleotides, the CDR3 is TGTGCCAGTAGGGAGCCAAGGGAGGTCACCGGGGAGCTGTTTTTT. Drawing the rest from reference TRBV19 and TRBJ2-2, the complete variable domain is DGGITQSPKYLFRKEGQNVTLSCEQNLNHDAMYWYRQDPGQGLRLIYYSQIVNDFQKGDIAEGYSVSREKKESFPLTVTSAQKNPTAFYLCASREPREVTGELFFGEGSRLTVL.

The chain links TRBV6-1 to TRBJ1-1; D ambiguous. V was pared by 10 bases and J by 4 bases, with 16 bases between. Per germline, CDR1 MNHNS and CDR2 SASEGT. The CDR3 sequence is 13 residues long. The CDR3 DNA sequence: TGTGCCACCCGCCGGGGAGGGTTCACTGAAGCTTTCTTT. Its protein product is CATRRGGFTEAFF.

CDR3 sequence reads: CASFSTGGTEAFF. CDR3 DNA sequence: TGTGCCAGCTTCTCGACAGGGGGAACTGAAGCTTTCTTT. The chain recombines TRBV28 with TRBJ1-1, with 9 bases aligning to TRBD1. In germline, CDR1 is MDHEN, CDR2 SYDVKM. The ends lost 8 bases at V and 5 bases at J; junction bases unmatched: 6. The CDR3 has 13 residues. The full variable domain, with the rest looked up from reference TRBV28 and TRBJ1-1, is DVKVTQSSRYLVKRTGEKVFLECVQDMDHENMFWYRQDPGLGLRLIYFSYDVKMKEKGDIPEGYSVSREKKERFSLILESASTNQTSMYLCASFSTGGTEAFFGQGTRLTVV.

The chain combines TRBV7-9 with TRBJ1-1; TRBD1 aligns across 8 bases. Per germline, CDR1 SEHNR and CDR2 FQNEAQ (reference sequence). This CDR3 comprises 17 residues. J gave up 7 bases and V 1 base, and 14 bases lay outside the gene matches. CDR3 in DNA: TGTGCCAGCAGCTTAGGGGGAACCGGGACAGGCGGTAGTGAAGCTTTCTTT. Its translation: CASSLGGTGTGGSEAFF.

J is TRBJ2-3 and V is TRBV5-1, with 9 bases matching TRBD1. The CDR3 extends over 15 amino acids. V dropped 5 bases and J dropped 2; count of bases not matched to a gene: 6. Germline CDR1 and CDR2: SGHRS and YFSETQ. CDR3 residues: CASSLGTGITDTQYF. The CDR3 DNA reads TGCGCCAGCAGTCTCGGGACAGGGATCACAGATACGCAGTATTTT.

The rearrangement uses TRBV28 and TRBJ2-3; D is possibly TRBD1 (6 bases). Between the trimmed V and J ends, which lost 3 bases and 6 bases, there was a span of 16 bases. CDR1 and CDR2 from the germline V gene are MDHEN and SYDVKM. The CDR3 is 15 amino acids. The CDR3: CASSLGQGIGDTQYF. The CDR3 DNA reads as TGTGCCAGCAGTTTGGGCCAGGGGATTGGGGATACGCAGTATTTT.

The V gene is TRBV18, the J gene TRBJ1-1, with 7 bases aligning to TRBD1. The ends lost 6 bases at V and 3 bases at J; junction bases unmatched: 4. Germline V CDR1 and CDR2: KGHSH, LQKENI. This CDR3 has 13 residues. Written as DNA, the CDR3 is TGTGCCAGCTCTCAAACAGGGGACACTGAAGCTTTCTTT. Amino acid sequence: CASSQTGDTEAFF.

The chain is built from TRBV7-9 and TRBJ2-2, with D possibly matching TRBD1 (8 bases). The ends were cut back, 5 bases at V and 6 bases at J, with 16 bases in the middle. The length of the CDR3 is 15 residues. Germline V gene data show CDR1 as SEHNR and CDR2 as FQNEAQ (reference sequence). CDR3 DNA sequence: TGTGCCAGCAGCCGAGGACAGGGAGGGGCCGGGGAGCTGTTTTTT. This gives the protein CASSRGQGGAGELFF.

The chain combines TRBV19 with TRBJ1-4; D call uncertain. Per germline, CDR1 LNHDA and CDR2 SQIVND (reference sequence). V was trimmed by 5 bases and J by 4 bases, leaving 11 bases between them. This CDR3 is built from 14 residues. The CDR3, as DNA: TGTGCCAGTAGTCCGCGGGCCCATAATGAAAAACTGTTTTTT. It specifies CASSPRAHNEKLFF.

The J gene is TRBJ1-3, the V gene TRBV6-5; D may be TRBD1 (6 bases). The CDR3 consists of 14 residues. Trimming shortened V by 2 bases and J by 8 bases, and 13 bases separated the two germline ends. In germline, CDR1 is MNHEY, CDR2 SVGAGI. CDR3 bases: TGTGCCAGCAGTTACCGCAGGGGCGTAGACACCATATATTTT. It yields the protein CASSYRRGVDTIYF.

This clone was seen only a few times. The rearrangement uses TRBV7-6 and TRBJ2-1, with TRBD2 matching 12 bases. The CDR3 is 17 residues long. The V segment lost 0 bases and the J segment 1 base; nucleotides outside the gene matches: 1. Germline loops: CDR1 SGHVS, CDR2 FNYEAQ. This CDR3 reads CASSLATSGRSYNEQFF. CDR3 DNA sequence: TGTGCCAGCAGCTTAGCGACTAGCGGGAGATCCTACAATGAGCAGTTCTTC. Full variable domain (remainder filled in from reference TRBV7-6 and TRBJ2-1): GAGVSQSPRYKVTKRGQDVALRCDPISGHVSLYWYRQALGQGPEFLTYFNYEAQQDKSGLPNDRFSAERPEGSISTLTIQRTEQRDSAMYRCASSLATSGRSYNEQFFGPGTRLTVL.

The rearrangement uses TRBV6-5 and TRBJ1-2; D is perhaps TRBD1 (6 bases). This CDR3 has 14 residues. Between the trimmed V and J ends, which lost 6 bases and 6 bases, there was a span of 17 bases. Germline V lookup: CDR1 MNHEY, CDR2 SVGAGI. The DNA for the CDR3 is TGTGCCAGCAGATCCGACAGGCGGGGGAATGGCTACACCTTC. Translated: CASRSDRRGNGYTF.

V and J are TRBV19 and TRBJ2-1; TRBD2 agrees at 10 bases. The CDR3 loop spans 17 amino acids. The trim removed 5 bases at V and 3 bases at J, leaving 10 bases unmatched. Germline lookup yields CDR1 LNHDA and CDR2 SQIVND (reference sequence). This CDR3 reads CASSPALAGVHYNEQFF. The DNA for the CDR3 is TGTGCCAGTAGTCCCGCCCTAGCGGGAGTTCACTACAATGAGCAGTTCTTC.